The sequence of this T cell receptor beta chain was determined in a study of CD4 T cells in relation to SARS-CoV-2 and coronaviruses. This clone was seen a single time. Its antigen is still unknown. Sequenced by immunoSEQ multiplex PCR; TCRdb stores in-frame clones only, minus some. Among about 36,000 clones, over 65% were seen once, and the ten largest hold 2.5% to 3.5%. Sequenced material: memory CD4+ T cells from PBMCs, cultured in vitro. The origin of this receptor is an adult with COVID-19.

This chain's CDR3 is CASGSGAGETQYF. For the CDR3, the DNA is TGTGCCAGCGGGAGCGGAGCGGGGGAGACCCAGTACTTC. The gene calls are TRBV7-2 and TRBJ2-5, with 7 bases fitting TRBD2. The J segment lost 5 bases and the V segment lost 8 bases, leaving 8 bases of the junction unmatched. The CDR3 loop spans 13 amino acids. Looked up from germline, CDR1 is SGHTA and CDR2 is FQGNSA.